The TCR beta chain under discussion was sequenced for a study of cytomegalovirus exposure and HLA in healthy donors. All donors participated as healthy donors of bone marrow. With 60 Vbeta and 13 Jbeta primers, the PCR was carried out. The protocol was immunoSEQ multiplex PCR, while the TCRdb copy is restricted to in-frame clones and leaves out a portion. This table holds 100,000 to 150,000 clones, approximately 69% found once. Study results and limitations: It was confirmed in vitro that three of the CMV-associated chains were specific for CMV antigens. The study flagged 150 to 200 TCR beta chains as cytomegalovirus-associated.

V shed 5 bases, J shed 2 bases, and the junction held 8 bases outside the gene matches. CDR1 and CDR2 from the germline V gene are SGHRS and YFSETQ. The CDR3 sequence is 16 residues long. Concerning this clone: No antigen is known for it.

This chain links TRBV5-1 with TRBJ1-1; 11 bases fit TRBD1. Material: PBMCs. The receptor was derived from a man aged 40-50 years in good health and CMV-seropositive. The CDR3, as DNA: TGCGCCAGCAGTATCGGGACAGGGGGTATCAACACTGAAGCTTTCTTT. As protein: CASSIGTGGINTEAFF.